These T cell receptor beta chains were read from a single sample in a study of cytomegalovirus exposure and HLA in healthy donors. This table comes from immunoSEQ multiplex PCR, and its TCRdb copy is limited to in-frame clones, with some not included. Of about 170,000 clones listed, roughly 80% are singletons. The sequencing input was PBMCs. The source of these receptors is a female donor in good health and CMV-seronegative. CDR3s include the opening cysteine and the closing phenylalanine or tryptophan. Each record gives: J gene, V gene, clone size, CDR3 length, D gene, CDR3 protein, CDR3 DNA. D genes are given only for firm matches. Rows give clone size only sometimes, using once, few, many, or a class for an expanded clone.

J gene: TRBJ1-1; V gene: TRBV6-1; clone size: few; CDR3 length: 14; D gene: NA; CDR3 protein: CASSEFPGNTEAFF; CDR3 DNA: TGTGCCAGCAGTGAATTCCCAGGGAACACTGAAGCTTTCTTT
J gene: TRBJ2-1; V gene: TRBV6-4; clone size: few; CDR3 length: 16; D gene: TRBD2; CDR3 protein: CASSDDSGGAHNEQFF; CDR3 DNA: TGTGCCAGCAGTGACGATAGCGGGGGGGCGCACAATGAGCAGTTCTTC
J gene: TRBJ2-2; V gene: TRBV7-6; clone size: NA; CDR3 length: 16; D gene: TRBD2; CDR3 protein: CASSPPGGLDTGELFF; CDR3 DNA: TGTGCCAGCAGCCCCCCGGGGGGGCTGGACACCGGGGAGCTGTTTTTT
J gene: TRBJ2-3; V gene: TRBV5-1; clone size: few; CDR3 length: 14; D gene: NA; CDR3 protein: CASSSRGVTDTQYF; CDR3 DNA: TGCGCCAGCAGCTCTCGGGGAGTTACAGATACGCAGTATTTT
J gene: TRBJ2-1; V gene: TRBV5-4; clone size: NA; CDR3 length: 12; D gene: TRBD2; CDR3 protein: CASSRGSGEQFF; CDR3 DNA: TGTGCCAGCAGCCGCGGGAGTGGTGAGCAGTTCTTC
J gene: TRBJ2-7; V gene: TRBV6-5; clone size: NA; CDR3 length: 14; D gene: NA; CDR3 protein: CASSYSRRAYEQYF; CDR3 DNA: TGTGCCAGCAGTTACTCGCGCAGGGCGTACGAGCAGTACTTC
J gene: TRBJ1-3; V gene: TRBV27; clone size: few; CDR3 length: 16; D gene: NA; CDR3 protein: CASSLSDPYSGNTIYF; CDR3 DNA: TGTGCCAGCAGTTTATCAGATCCGTATAGTGGAAACACCATATATTTT
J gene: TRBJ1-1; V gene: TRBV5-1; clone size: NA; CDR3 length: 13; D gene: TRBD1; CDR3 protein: CASSSQGDTEAFF; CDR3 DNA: TGCGCCAGCAGCTCACAGGGGGACACTGAAGCTTTCTTT
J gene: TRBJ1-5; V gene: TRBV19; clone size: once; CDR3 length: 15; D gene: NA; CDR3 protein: CASSDSSFSNQPQHF; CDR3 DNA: TGTGCCAGTAGTGACAGCTCCTTTAGCAATCAGCCCCAGCATTTT
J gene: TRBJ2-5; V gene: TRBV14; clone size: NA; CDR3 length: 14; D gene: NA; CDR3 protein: CASSQEGAVETQYF; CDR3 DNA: TGTGCCAGCAGCCAAGAAGGGGCAGTCGAGACCCAGTACTTC
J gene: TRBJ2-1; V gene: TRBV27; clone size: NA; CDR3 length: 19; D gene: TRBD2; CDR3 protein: CASSLSIAQRGSTVNEQFF; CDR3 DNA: TGTGCCAGCAGTTTATCGATAGCCCAGCGGGGGTCTACAGTCAATGAGCAGTTCTTC
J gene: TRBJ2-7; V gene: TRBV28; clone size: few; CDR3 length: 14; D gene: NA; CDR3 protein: CASSRRGFSYEQYF; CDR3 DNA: TGTGCCAGCAGCCGCAGGGGCTTCTCCTACGAGCAGTACTTC
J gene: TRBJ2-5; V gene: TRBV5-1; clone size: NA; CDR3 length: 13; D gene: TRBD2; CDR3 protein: CASSFGGQETQYF; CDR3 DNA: TGCGCCAGCAGCTTCGGGGGGCAAGAGACCCAGTACTTC
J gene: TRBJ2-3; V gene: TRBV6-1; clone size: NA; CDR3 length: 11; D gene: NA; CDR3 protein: CASNSRYTQYF; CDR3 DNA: TGTGCCAGCAATAGCAGATATACGCAGTATTTT
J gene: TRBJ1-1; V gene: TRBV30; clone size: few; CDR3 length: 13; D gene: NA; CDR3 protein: CAWSDLSNTEAFF; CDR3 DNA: TGTGCCTGGAGCGATCTATCCAACACTGAAGCTTTCTTT
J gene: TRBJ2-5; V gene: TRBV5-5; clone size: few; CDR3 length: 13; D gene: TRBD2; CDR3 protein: CASSASGLETQYF; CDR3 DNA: TGTGCCAGCAGCGCTAGCGGGTTAGAGACCCAGTACTTC
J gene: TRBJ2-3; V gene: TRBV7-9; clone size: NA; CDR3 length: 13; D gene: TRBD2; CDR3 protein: CASTSSGGDTQYF; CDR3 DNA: TGTGCCAGCACCTCTAGCGGGGGGGATACGCAGTATTTT
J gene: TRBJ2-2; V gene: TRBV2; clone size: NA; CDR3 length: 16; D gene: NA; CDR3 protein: CASSIMGLPYTGELFF; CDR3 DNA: TGTGCCAGCAGTATAATGGGACTGCCCTACACCGGGGAGCTGTTTTTT
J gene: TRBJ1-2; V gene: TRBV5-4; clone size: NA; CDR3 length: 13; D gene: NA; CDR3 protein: CASSLGANYGYTF; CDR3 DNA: TGTGCCAGCAGCTTGGGGGCAAACTATGGCTACACCTTC
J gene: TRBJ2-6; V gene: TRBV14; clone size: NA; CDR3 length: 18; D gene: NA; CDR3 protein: CASRLGQGKKTGANVLTF; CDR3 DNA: TGTGCCAGCAGACTGGGGCAGGGTAAGAAGACTGGGGCCAACGTCCTGACTTTC
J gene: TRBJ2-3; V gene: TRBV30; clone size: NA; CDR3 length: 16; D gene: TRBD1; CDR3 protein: CAWGSGTAQFSDTQYF; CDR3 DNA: TGTGCCTGGGGAAGTGGGACAGCTCAATTTTCAGATACGCAGTATTTT
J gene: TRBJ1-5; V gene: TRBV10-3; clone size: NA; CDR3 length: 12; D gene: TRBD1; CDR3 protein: CAIRDRDQPQHF; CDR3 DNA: TGTGCCATCAGGGACAGGGATCAGCCCCAGCATTTT
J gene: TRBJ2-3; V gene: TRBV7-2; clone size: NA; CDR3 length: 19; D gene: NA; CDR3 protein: CASSLGPHLAPVPPDTQYF; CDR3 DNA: TGTGCCAGCAGCTTAGGTCCCCATCTAGCACCCGTGCCACCAGATACGCAGTATTTT
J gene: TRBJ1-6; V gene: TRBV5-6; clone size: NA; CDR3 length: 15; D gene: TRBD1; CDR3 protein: CASSLEDRGPSPLHF; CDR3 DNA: TGTGCCAGCAGCTTGGAGGACAGGGGACCCTCACCCCTCCACTTT